A selection of T cell receptor beta chains follows, all from one sample in a study of blood T cell repertoires in COVID-19. Profiling relied on immunoSEQ multiplex PCR, and the TCRdb table lists in-frame clones only, not all of them. The sample contains 150,000 to 200,000 clones, 65% to 85% of which appear only once. Sequencing was performed on PBMCs or T cells enriched from blood (not recorded which). The receptors shown here come from a middle-aged man who had recovered from COVID-19. Both conserved end residues are part of each CDR3. A D gene is named only where the DNA matches it firmly. Rows give clone size only sometimes, using once, few, many, or a class for an expanded clone.

abundance,j_gene,v_gene,d_gene,CDR3aa,CDR3nt
-,TRBJ2-5,TRBV6-5,-,CASQNVKWETQYF,TGTGCCAGCCAGAACGTCAAGTGGGAGACCCAGTACTTC
once,TRBJ2-5,TRBV18,TRBD2,CASSPSGGARETQYF,TGTGCCAGCTCCCCTAGCGGGGGGGCCCGGGAGACCCAGTACTTC
-,TRBJ1-2,TRBV5-6,-,CASSGDSGNYGYTF,TGTGCCAGCAGCGGGGACTCGGGTAACTATGGCTACACCTTC
-,TRBJ1-3,TRBV18,-,CASSPTAQGPGNTIYF,TGTGCCAGCTCACCAACGGCTCAGGGTCCTGGAAACACCATATATTTT
-,TRBJ2-2,TRBV4-1,TRBD1,CASSQSPDRYTGELFF,TGCGCCAGCAGCCAATCACCGGACAGGTACACCGGGGAGCTGTTTTTT
-,TRBJ2-3,TRBV10-2,TRBD2,CASSESTRRGGRAQYF,TGCGCCAGCAGTGAGTCGACTCGGCGGGGGGGCCGAGCGCAGTATTTT
-,TRBJ2-7,TRBV5-4,TRBD1,CASSLASQGGYEQYF,TGTGCCAGCAGCTTGGCGTCACAGGGGGGATACGAGCAGTACTTC
few,TRBJ2-7,TRBV5-1,-,CASSPRGRGSSYEQYF,TGCGCCAGCAGCCCGAGGGGGAGGGGGTCCTCCTACGAGCAGTACTTC
-,TRBJ2-5,TRBV5-8,-,CASSLGSTAQETQYF,TGTGCCAGCAGCTTGGGGTCGACAGCCCAAGAGACCCAGTACTTC
-,TRBJ2-5,TRBV11-2,-,CASSSRTIAADETQYF,TGTGCCAGCAGCTCACGGACGATAGCGGCGGATGAGACCCAGTACTTC
-,TRBJ1-5,TRBV2,-,CASTVSSRQPQHF,TGTGCCAGCACCGTGAGTTCGAGGCAGCCCCAGCATTTT
-,TRBJ2-1,TRBV12-5,TRBD1,CASGLDRGGSNEQFF,TGTGCTAGTGGTTTAGACAGGGGGGGGAGTAATGAGCAGTTCTTC
-,TRBJ2-1,TRBV9,-,CASSVQSDNEQFF,TGTGCCAGCAGCGTCCAGAGCGACAATGAGCAGTTCTTC
-,TRBJ1-2,TRBV15,-,CATSRASIYGYTF,TGTGCCACCAGCAGGGCTAGTATCTATGGCTACACCTTC
few,TRBJ1-5,TRBV30,-,CASILPIRGIQPQHF,TGTGCCTCTATACTTCCTATTAGGGGCATCCAGCCCCAGCATTTT
-,TRBJ1-2,TRBV10-1,-,CASSDTGNGGYTF,TGCGCCAGCAGTGACACAGGGAACGGCGGCTACACCTTC
few,TRBJ1-6,TRBV28,TRBD1,CASRDRANSPLHF,TGTGCCAGCAGGGACAGGGCCAATTCACCCCTCCACTTT
-,TRBJ1-1,TRBV7-3,-,CASSPQANTEAFF,TGTGCCAGCAGCCCCCAGGCGAACACTGAAGCTTTCTTT
-,TRBJ1-6,TRBV11-2,TRBD1,CASSSTGGGNSPLHF,TGTGCCAGCAGCTCTACAGGGGGTGGAAATTCACCCCTCCACTTT
-,TRBJ1-1,TRBV29-1,-,CSVSRVGGLKTDTEAFF,TGCAGCGTTTCCAGGGTGGGGGGGCTTAAGACAGACACTGAAGCTTTCTTT
-,TRBJ2-7,TRBV5-1,TRBD1,CASTGGLPQYEQYF,TGCGCCAGCACAGGGGGTCTTCCCCAATACGAGCAGTACTTC
-,TRBJ1-3,TRBV24-1,-,CATSRDGPGNTIYF,TGTGCCACCAGCCGGGATGGTCCTGGAAACACCATATATTTT
-,TRBJ2-3,TRBV25-1,TRBD1,CASSELQGATDTQYF,TGTGCCAGCAGTGAACTCCAGGGGGCAACAGATACGCAGTATTTT
few,TRBJ2-1,TRBV4-2,-,CASSQVGSGGYNEQFF,TGTGCCAGCAGCCAAGTAGGTTCCGGGGGATACAATGAGCAGTTCTTC
few,TRBJ1-1,TRBV5-1,TRBD1,CASSLAWGQGSKAFF,TGCGCCAGCAGCTTGGCCTGGGGACAGGGGAGTAAAGCTTTCTTT
-,TRBJ1-6,TRBV7-8,-,CASSLAMGARRNSPLHF,TGTGCCAGCAGCTTAGCAATGGGGGCCAGAAGAAATTCACCCCTCCACTTT